One sample yielded the 14 T cell receptor beta chains listed below, sequenced in a study of vaccination effects on CD4 cells after COVID-19. Generated by immunoSEQ multiplex PCR, the TCRdb table keeps only in-frame clones and is missing some. The data hold 73,000 or so clones, with 60% to 85% observed a single time. Sequencing in the ViraFEST assay came after antigen-specific CD4+ T cells had been expanded with viral peptide pools, which were used to stimulate PBMC. Subsequent to 10 days of culture, CD4+ T cells were isolated. No vaccinee had earlier SARS-CoV-2 infection, and nucleocapsid antibodies were negative. No antigens are known for them. The sequenced sample was CD4+ T cells from PBMCs cultured with SARS-CoV-2 spike peptides, obtained before COVID-19 vaccination. The receptors shown here come from a human donor who received a COVID-19 vaccine.

V gene TRBV5-1 combines with J gene TRBJ1-6; TRBD1 matches at 7 bases. The CDR3 extends over 16 amino acids. J gave up 5 bases and V 5 bases, and 10 bases lay outside the gene matches. The V gene's germline CDR1 is SGHRS and CDR2 YFSETQ. The DNA for the CDR3 is TGCGCCAGCAGTGCGACAGGGAATGCGGATAATTCACCCCTCCACTTT. It encodes CASSATGNADNSPLHF.

The rearrangement joins TRBV5-1 to TRBJ2-2; D is tentatively TRBD1 or TRBD2 (5 bases each). This CDR3 region has 15 residues. Trimming took off 3 bases at V and 0 bases at J, with 9 bases between the two ends. Looked up from germline, CDR1 is SGHRS and CDR2 is YFSETQ. CDR3 sequence: CASSWDGANTGELFF. The CDR3 region has the DNA TGCGCCAGCAGCTGGGACGGGGCGAACACCGGGGAGCTGTTTTTT.

The gene calls are TRBV3-1 (or the pseudogene TRBV3-2) and TRBJ1-1, with unresolved D. Germline CDR1 and CDR2: LGHDT and YNNKEL (reference sequence). There are 14 residues in the CDR3. Trimming cost V 1 base and J 0 bases, with 6 bases left between them. The CDR3 here is CASSQGTVNTEAFF. As DNA, the CDR3 is TGTGCCAGCAGCCAAGGTACGGTGAACACTGAAGCTTTCTTT.

The chain couples TRBV6-5 to TRBJ2-1; 11 bases line up with TRBD1. Germline CDR1 is MNHEY and CDR2 is SVGAGI. The CDR3 extends over 13 amino acids. The V segment lost 9 bases and the J segment 7 bases; nucleotides outside the gene matches: 5. This chain's CDR3 is CARKGQGGNEQFF. CDR3 bases: TGTGCCAGAAAGGGACAGGGGGGGAATGAGCAGTTCTTC.

The chain combines TRBV7-9 with TRBJ1-1; D is possibly TRBD1 (6 bases). The CDR3 is 13 amino acids. V was clipped by 5 bases and J by 9 bases, with 16 bases between them. Germline V lookup: CDR1 SEHNR, CDR2 FQNEAQ (reference sequence). Written as DNA, the CDR3 is TGTGCCAGCAGCCTAACAGATACAGGGAAAGCTTTCTTT. Its protein is CASSLTDTGKAFF.

CDR3 protein: CASSPSTGFGEQYV. As DNA, the CDR3 is TGTGCCAGCTCACCAAGTACAGGTTTCGGCGAGCAGTACGTC. The chain combines TRBV18 with TRBJ2-7; tentative D call: TRBD1 (5 bases). CDR1 and CDR2 (germline): KGHSH, LQKENI. V lost 2 bases and J lost 6, with 14 bases in between. The CDR3 runs to 14 residues.

The rearrangement joins TRBV29-1 to TRBJ2-3; no reliable D call. CDR1 is SQVTM and CDR2 is ANQGSEA in the germline V gene. Trimming took 3 bases from V and 0 from J, leaving 13 bases between them. CDR3 length: 15 residues. The CDR3 nucleotides are TGCAGCGTTGAGATCCGGAAATCGAGCACAGATACGCAGTATTTT. It is translated as CSVEIRKSSTDTQYF.

The table lists this clone with a count of one. This rearrangement joins TRBV29-1 to TRBJ1-2; D not certain. The CDR3 covers 10 residues. The V gene's germline CDR1 is SQVTM and CDR2 ANQGSEA. The V end was cut by 1 base, the J end by 8 bases, with 5 bases between. The CDR3 here is CSVEASGYTF. The CDR3 DNA sequence: TGCAGCGTTGAAGCTAGCGGCTACACCTTC.

Only a few counts were recorded for this clone. V gene TRBV3-1 (or the pseudogene TRBV3-2) combines with J gene TRBJ2-2; 12 nucleotides align to TRBD2. Germline CDR1 reads LGHDT; CDR2 reads YNNKEL (reference sequence). The CDR3 sequence is 16 residues long. V shed 5 bases and J 7 bases; nucleotides not matched to a gene: 8. CDR3 region: CASSFGLAGRGGELFF. CDR3 nucleotide sequence: TGTGCCAGCAGCTTCGGACTAGCGGGGAGGGGCGGGGAGCTGTTTTTT.

The rearrangement uses TRBV5-5 and TRBJ2-2; TRBD2 might be the D (7 bases). The CDR3 consists of 15 residues. Trimming removed 4 bases from V and 5 bases from J, with 15 bases in between. Germline values: CDR1 SGHKS, CDR2 YYEKEE (reference sequence). The CDR3 reads CASSMGGLYTGELFF. Written as DNA, the CDR3 is TGTGCCAGCAGCATGGGGGGGCTTTATACCGGGGAGCTGTTTTTT.

V gene TRBV6-6 combines with J gene TRBJ2-2, with D maybe TRBD2 (6 bases). V dropped 6 bases and J dropped 7 bases, with 21 bases sitting between them. The CDR3 is made up of 16 amino acids. Germline-derived CDR1 and CDR2 are MNHNY and SVGAGI (reference sequence). The CDR3 nucleotides are TGTGCCAGCAGCGCTCGAGGCGGGGATTGGGGCGGGGAGCTGTTTTTT. Its translation: CASSARGGDWGGELFF.

This chain links TRBV19 with TRBJ2-2; D uncertain. Trimming took off 4 bases at V and 3 bases at J, with 6 bases between the two ends. The CDR3 has 13 residues. Germline V gives CDR1 LNHDA, CDR2 SQIVND (reference sequence). The CDR3 sequence: CASSTTYTGELFF. The CDR3 region has the DNA TGTGCCAGTAGTACGACCTACACCGGGGAGCTGTTTTTT.

The chain recombines TRBV11-3 with TRBJ2-2; D is tentatively TRBD1 or TRBD2 (5 bases each). The germline V gene encodes CDR1 SGHNT and CDR2 YENEEA. The CDR3 length is 15 residues. V was trimmed by 5 bases and J by 6 bases, leaving 16 bases between them. The CDR3 region has the DNA TGTGCCAGCAGCACCCGACAGACGGGGTCCGGGGAGCTGTTTTTT. Amino acids: CASSTRQTGSGELFF.

This chain joins TRBV5-6 and TRBJ1-5; D is perhaps TRBD1 (6 bases). The germline V and J ends were trimmed by 1 base and 3 bases, with 11 bases remaining between them. The CDR3 length is 15 residues. In germline, CDR1 is SGHDT, CDR2 YYEEEE. The DNA for the CDR3 is TGTGCCAGCAGCTTGTGGGGGGCCCTCAATCAGCCCCAGCATTTT. This codes for CASSLWGALNQPQHF.